This TCR beta chain is from a study of shared clonotypes between healthy human individuals (TCRdb year 2020). Concerning the study at large: The cohort included a few men and a couple of women between 18 and 49 years of age. Per donor, three plates each were used for CD4 naive and CD4 memory, two for CD8 naive, and one for CD8 memory. Blood TCR repertoires of roughly five healthy adults were deeply sequenced to estimate repertoire size and the extent of clonotype sharing between individuals. To increase sequencing depth and limit assay-specific biases, different laboratories used diverse techniques to prepare libraries and sequence TCR repertoires. Each donor's leukapheresis produced roughly between about 0.8 and 10 billion PBMCs. The investigation overall reported the following: Even with the large sequencing depth, rarefaction of the sorted-subset datasets indicated that sequencing was incomplete. Clonotypes shared by all four sorted-subset donors showed higher generation probabilities than non-shared clonotypes. Estimated clonotype richness was generally larger for naive than for memory subsets. Across four donors, approximately 5% of naive CD4, over 3% of naive CD8, about 2.3% of memory CD4, and roughly 0.4% of memory CD8 clonotypes were shared. The small number of donors limited the genetic and exposure-history diversity represented. Pairwise subsampling led to the expectation that sequencing depth would affect the degree of clonotype sharing among donors. Only blood was sampled, and tissue TCR repertoires likely differ from those in blood.

Regarding this clone: No antigen is known for it. Per-nucleotide qualities are absent, and no much larger clonotype sits a single base away.

Healthy HIV-negative adults with no recently reported acute infections or vaccinations were included as donors. Only Caucasian adults living in Nashville, Tennessee, USA were represented among the donors. CD4+ T cells were enriched by magnetic negative selection; naive cells were then positively selected on CD45RA, and the negative fraction formed the memory subset. Blood was obtained by leukapheresis, after which PBMCs were separated by Ficoll-Histopaque density gradient centrifugation and cryopreserved in liquid nitrogen vapor phase. Analytical flow cytometry was used to check the purity and quantity of every magnetically sorted T cell population. Genomic DNA was isolated from every sorted fraction and measured by UV absorbance on a Nanodrop 2000c. CDR1 MNHEY and CDR2 SMNVEV were looked up in the germline V gene (reference sequence). Taken from cysteine to phenylalanine, the CDR3 has 16 residues. Just CDR3 DNA is preserved here, 48 bases in frame from base 1. The junction shows trimming of 5 bases on V and 4 bases on J, plus 21 bases between the germline ends.

TCR CDR3 regions were amplified from genomic DNA by multiplex PCR using the deep immunoSEQ assay. Extracted genomic DNA from each cell subset was distributed evenly across all wells of several immunoSEQ 96-well plates, and each plate was treated as a replicate. For sorted subsets, each replicate PCR was loaded with about 0.2 ug genomic DNA, equivalent to 30,000 to 35,000 T cell genomes. Purified libraries were quantified with a Qubit 3.0 fluorometer, sized on a Bioanalyzer 2100, and re-quantified with the KAPA Library Quantification kit. Every immunoSEQ 96-well plate was sequenced on a dedicated single-read 150-cycle Illumina NextSeq 550 flow cell. As for the authors' bioinformatics: Because the immunoSEQ output held only junctional sequences and lacked quality scores, the filtering could not match the filtering applied to full-length reads. To assign V/J genes and CDR3, sequences were annotated using PyIR, a Python wrapper for IgBLAST v1.9, with IMGT germline references. Reads with weak V/J assignments (E-value above 1e-6), missing CDR3, stop codons, out-of-frame junctions, or ambiguous translated residues were removed. V3J clonotypes were defined as sequences sharing the same inferred V gene, J gene, and CDR3 amino acid sequence. Percentage overlap between repertoires was computed as shared unique clonotypes divided by the size of the smaller repertoire. Repertoire richness was assessed with RTK rarefaction, the Chao1 estimator, and Recon v2.1 estimates of unobserved clonotypes. OLGA was used to compute generation probabilities for all TCRbeta clonotypes that the gDNA method yielded from four donors. TCRdb's version of the immuneACCESS table is confined to in-frame rearrangements and falls short of the full clone set. An unresolved V gene accounts for under half of the shortfall where checked; the remainder is of unknown origin. V, J and clone size are taken as reported in that table, and D and trimming were inferred from the DNA itself. The sample table lists approximately 1.4 million clones, 98% of them with a count of one. Roughly 0.45% of the sample comes from the top ten.

The sequence is built from TRBV27 and TRBJ2-7; the D segment might be TRBD1 or TRBD2, since each matches 5 bases. The TCR originated in a man younger than 40 in good health. Sequencing input: naive CD4+ T cells sorted from blood. The sample's cell subset or site label, in plain terms: CD45RA+ positively selected. The CDR3 has the sequence CASSRLKRGGGYEQYF. The DNA sequence is given as TGTGCCAGCAGTCGTCTAAAGAGGGGCGGCGGGTACGAGCAGTACTTC.